This record looks at one T cell receptor (beta chain) sequence and its context. Per germline, CDR1 MNHEY and CDR2 SMNVEV (reference sequence). The CDR3 spans 14 residues. V shed 5 bases and J shed 3 bases, with 13 bases lying between them. Sequencing of TCR beta was performed on blood CD8+ and CD4+ T cells. TEMRA cells underwent FACS enrichment and CD8+ and CD4+ T cells underwent negative isolation. This sample is drawn from a study of CD8 T cells in Susac syndrome. RNA, at about 0.45 to 1 ug, was reverse transcribed with random hexamers. The immunoSEQ assay covered 54 Vbeta and 13 Jbeta segments for CDR3. TCRdb passed the immunoSEQ multiplex PCR reads through MiXCR, listing each CDR3 protein once. There are about 440,000 distinct CDR3 sequences in the sample; approximately 85% occur only once, and about 0.12% lies in the top ten.

This clonotype was sampled from a human donor with multiple sclerosis. The sequenced sample was CD8+ T cells from PBMCs. V usage is TRBV27 and J usage is TRBJ1-2; a weak D match, TRBD1 (5 bases). CDR3 bases: TGTGCCAGCAGTAGAATGGGGGGGGACTATGGCTACACCTTC. It is translated as CASSRMGGDYGYTF.